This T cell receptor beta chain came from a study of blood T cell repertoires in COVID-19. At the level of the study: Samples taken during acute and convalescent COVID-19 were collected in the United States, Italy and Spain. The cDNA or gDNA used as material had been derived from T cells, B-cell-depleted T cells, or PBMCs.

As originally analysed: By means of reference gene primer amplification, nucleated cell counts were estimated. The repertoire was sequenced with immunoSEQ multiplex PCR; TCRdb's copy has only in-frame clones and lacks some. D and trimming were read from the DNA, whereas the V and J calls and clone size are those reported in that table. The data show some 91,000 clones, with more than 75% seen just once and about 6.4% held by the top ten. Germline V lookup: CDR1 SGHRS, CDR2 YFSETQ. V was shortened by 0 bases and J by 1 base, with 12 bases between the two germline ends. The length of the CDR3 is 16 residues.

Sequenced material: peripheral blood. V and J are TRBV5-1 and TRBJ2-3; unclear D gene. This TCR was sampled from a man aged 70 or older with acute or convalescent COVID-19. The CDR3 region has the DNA TGCGCCAGCAGCTTGGATCCGGTAGTGGGCACAGATACGCAGTATTTT. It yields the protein CASSLDPVVGTDTQYF.